This T cell receptor beta chain is drawn from a study of cytomegalovirus exposure and HLA in healthy donors. Both 60 Vbeta primers and 13 Jbeta primers went into the PCR. Profiled with immunoSEQ multiplex PCR; TCRdb holds only in-frame clones, not every one. The table lists fewer than 200,000 clones, 75% of them singletons, with around 3% in the top ten. The CDR3 contains 14 residues. From germline, CDR1 is SGHDT and CDR2 YYEEEE. The V and J ends lost 4 bases and 4 bases, in that order; junction bases with no gene match: 5. The sample taken for sequencing was PBMCs. This chain joins TRBV5-6 and TRBJ1-1, with 9 bases lining up with TRBD1. The receptor was derived from a woman aged 45-60 years in good health and CMV-seropositive. CDR3 sequence (DNA): TGTGCCAGCAGCCCCACGACAGGGGGCACTGAAGCTTTCTTT. Translation gives CASSPTTGGTEAFF.